The sequence of this T cell receptor beta chain was determined in a study of blood T cell repertoires in COVID-19. Turning to the study itself: Samples taken during acute and convalescent COVID-19 were collected in the United States, Italy and Spain.

Original data processing: Reference gene primer amplification gave estimated nucleated cell counts. The method was immunoSEQ multiplex PCR; TCRdb's version includes in-frame clones alone and lacks a portion of them. That table supplies the V and J calls and clone size; D and trimming were determined from the DNA. The table shows hundreds of thousands of clones, with 80% to 90% occurring only once. This CDR3 spans 15 amino acids. Germline CDR1 and CDR2: KGHSH and LQKENI. Trimming took 6 bases from V and 0 from J; bases not matched to a gene: 5. The TCR comes from a man between 35 and 55 years old with acute or convalescent COVID-19. Sequenced: peripheral blood. This sequence joins TRBV18 and TRBJ2-3; 8 bases line up with TRBD2. For the CDR3, the DNA is TGTGCCAGCTCCCACTCTAGCGGGAGCACAGATACGCAGTATTTT. This sequence encodes CASSHSSGSTDTQYF.